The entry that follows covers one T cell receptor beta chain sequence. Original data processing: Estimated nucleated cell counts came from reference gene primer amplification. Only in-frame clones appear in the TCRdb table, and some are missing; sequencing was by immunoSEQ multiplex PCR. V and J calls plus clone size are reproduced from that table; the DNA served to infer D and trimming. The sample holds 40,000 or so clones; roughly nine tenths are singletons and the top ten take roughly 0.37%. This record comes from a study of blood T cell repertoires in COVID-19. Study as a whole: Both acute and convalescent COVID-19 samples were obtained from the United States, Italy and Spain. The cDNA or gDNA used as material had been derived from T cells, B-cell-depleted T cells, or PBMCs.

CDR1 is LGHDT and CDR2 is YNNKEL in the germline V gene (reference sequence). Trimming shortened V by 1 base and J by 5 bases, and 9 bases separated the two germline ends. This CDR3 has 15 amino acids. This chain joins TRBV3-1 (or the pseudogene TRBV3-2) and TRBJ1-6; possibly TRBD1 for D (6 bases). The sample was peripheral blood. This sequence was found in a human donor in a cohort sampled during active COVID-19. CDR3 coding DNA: TGTGCCAGCAGCCAAGTGGGACACGATAATTCACCCCTCCACTTT. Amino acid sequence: CASSQVGHDNSPLHF.